Each of the 16 T cell receptor beta chains below was sequenced from the same sample in a study of T-cell reconstitution after alpha-beta-depleted transplantation in children. Researchers prepared the TCRbeta library using unique molecular identifiers, the study reports. Each CDR3 protein is one row after TCRdb ran MiXCR on the PCR reads. The sample has 200,000 to 250,000 distinct CDR3 sequences; 6.5% to 9% are singletons. Sequenced material: PBMCs, mostly from graft donor cells, taken 180 days after TCRalphabeta/CD19-depleted stem cell transplant. These receptors were obtained from a male patient younger than 18 who had a stem cell transplant for acute lymphoblastic leukemia, so the T cells may come from the graft donor.

V gene TRBV19 combines with J gene TRBJ2-5; D might be TRBD1 (6 bases). Looked up from germline, CDR1 is LNHDA and CDR2 is SQIVND (reference sequence). This CDR3 contains 14 residues. V was trimmed by 9 bases and J by 2 bases, leaving 16 bases between them. Here the CDR3 DNA reads TGTGCCAGCCAGGGAATCGGACAGCAAGAGACCCAGTACTTC. Its translation is CASQGIGQQETQYF.

The V call is TRBV18, the J call TRBJ2-7; 9 nucleotides line up with TRBD1. The V segment lost 1 base and the J segment 2 bases; nucleotides outside the gene matches: 3. Germline loops: CDR1 KGHSH, CDR2 LQKENI. CDR3 length: 15 amino acids. This chain's CDR3 is CASSPQGQGTYEQYF. The CDR3, as DNA: TGTGCCAGCTCACCACAGGGACAGGGTACCTACGAGCAGTACTTC.

This clonotype was detected many times. The chain combines TRBV6-5 with TRBJ2-5; TRBD2 agrees at 10 bases. Per germline, CDR1 MNHEY and CDR2 SVGAGI. This CDR3 region has 16 residues. Unmatched junction bases numbered 11, after V lost 3 bases and J lost 7 bases. CDR3 DNA: TGTGCCAGCAGTTATAGTAGCGGGAGGAGTCGCGGGACCCAGTACTTC. It codes for CASSYSSGRSRGTQYF.

As regards this clonotype: Since a much larger clone is just one base distant, this may be a read error. The J gene is TRBJ1-4, the V gene TRBV7-9; D may be TRBD1 (5 bases). CDR3 length equals 16 residues. Germline CDR1 reads SEHNR; CDR2 reads FQNEAQ (reference sequence). CDR3 sequence (DNA): TGTGCCAGCAGCTTCAAGGGGTTTGCAACTAATCAAAAACTGTTTTTT. Its translation: CASSFKGFATNQKLFF.

Concerning this clonotype: This may be a read error: a much more frequent sequence differs by one nucleotide. This chain uses TRBV20-1 with TRBJ2-1, with TRBD2 matching 8 bases. The CDR3 runs 14 residues. The V gene's germline CDR1 is DFQATT and CDR2 SNEGSKA (reference sequence). CDR3 sequence (DNA): TGCAGCCTTACGGGGGGGCCCTCCTACAATGAGCCGTTCTTC. Its translation is CSLTGGPSYNEPFF.

The table lists this clonotype with many counts. CDR3 loop: CASSPGQGSHYGYTF. DNA of the CDR3: TGTGCCAGCAGCCCCGGACAGGGCTCCCACTATGGCTACACCTTC. The chain carries TRBV7-9 and TRBJ1-2; 8 positions agree with TRBD1. V gave up 5 bases and J gave up 3 bases; unmatched junction bases: 8. Looked up from germline, CDR1 is SEHNR and CDR2 is FQNEAQ (reference sequence). This CDR3 comprises 15 residues. Looking up the rest from reference TRBV7-9 and TRBJ1-2 gives the full variable domain: DTGVSQNPRHKITKRGQNVTFRCDPISEHNRLYWYRQTLGQGPEFLTYFQNEAQLEKSRLLSDRFSAERPKGSFSTLEIQRTEQGDSAMYLCASSPGQGSHYGYTFGSGTRLTVV.

Ten or more counts support this clonotype. The chain couples TRBV7-8 to TRBJ2-5, with 10 nucleotides matching TRBD2. Losses at the gene ends were 1 base for V and 4 bases for J; bases not matched to a gene: 3. In germline, CDR1 is SGHVS, CDR2 FQNEAQ. This CDR3 spans 15 amino acids. In DNA form, the CDR3 reads TGTGCCAGCAGCTTAGTTGTAGCGGGGGGAGAGACCCAGTACTTC. Translating gives CASSLVVAGGETQYF. The variable domain in full, with the rest retrieved from reference TRBV7-8 and TRBJ2-5, is GAGVSQSPRYKVAKRGQDVALRCDPISGHVSLFWYQQALGQGPEFLTYFQNEAQLDKSGLPSDRFFAERPEGSVSTLKIQRTQQEDSAVYLCASSLVVAGGETQYFGPGTRLLVL.

This clonotype was observed at least ten times. This rearrangement joins TRBV11-2 to TRBJ2-7; possibly TRBD1 for D (6 bases). V lost 3 bases and J lost 2, with 11 bases in between. This CDR3 has 14 residues. CDR1 SGHAT and CDR2 FQNNGV come from the germline V gene. CDR3 loop: CASSFGQIAYEQYF. CDR3 DNA: TGTGCCAGCAGCTTCGGACAGATAGCCTACGAGCAGTACTTC. Full variable domain (missing parts from reference TRBV11-2 and TRBJ2-7): EAGVAQSPRYKIIEKRQSVAFWCNPISGHATLYWYQQILGQGPKLLIQFQNNGVVDDSQLPKDRFSAERLKGVDSTLKIQPAKLEDSAVYLCASSFGQIAYEQYFGPGTRLTVT.

Ten or more counts support this clonotype. This chain uses TRBV5-1 with TRBJ2-3; 11 nucleotides line up with TRBD2. The CDR3 has 18 residues. Per the germline V gene, CDR1 is SGHRS and CDR2 is YFSETQ. J lost 8 bases, V lost 7 bases, and 21 bases had no gene match. The CDR3 spells CASGTRNSGRVRPGTQYF. The CDR3 DNA reads TGCGCCAGCGGGACCCGGAATAGCGGGAGGGTCCGCCCAGGTACGCAGTATTTT.

This clonotype was observed many times. This chain joins TRBV7-9 and TRBJ2-5, with D possibly matching TRBD1 (6 bases). CDR3 length: 16 amino acids. Germline loops: CDR1 SEHNR, CDR2 FQNEAQ (reference sequence). The V end lost 3 bases, the J end lost 4 bases, and 18 bases lay between the germline ends. CDR3 sequence (DNA): TGTGCCAGCAGCTTTAGGACTCCACAGGGATCAGAGACCCAGTACTTC. Translation gives CASSFRTPQGSETQYF.

Comment on this clonotype: Possible read error: a much larger clone is one base away. This sequence joins TRBV20-1 and TRBJ2-3, with 7 bases lining up with TRBD1. V lost 5 bases to trimming and J lost 0 bases; unmatched junction nucleotides: 8. This CDR3 is 15 amino acids long. Germline loops: CDR1 DFQATT, CDR2 SNEGSKA (reference sequence). The CDR3 sequence: CSASQGQRSTDTQYF. Written as DNA, the CDR3 is TGCAGTGCTTCACAGGGACAGCGTAGCACAGATACGCAGTATTTT.

This clonotype has ten or more counts. The chain links TRBV7-2 to TRBJ1-1; tentatively, D is TRBD1 (5 bases). The CDR3 consists of 12 residues. The germline V gene encodes CDR1 SGHTA and CDR2 FQGNSA. The V end was cut by 5 bases, the J end by 5 bases, with 9 bases between. CDR3 sequence (DNA): TGTGCCAGCAGCAAGACAGTGACTGAAGCTTTCTTT. This sequence encodes CASSKTVTEAFF.

This clonotype was detected ten times or more. V gene TRBV28 combines with J gene TRBJ2-1; D gene ambiguous. Germline V lookup: CDR1 MDHEN, CDR2 SYDVKM. This CDR3 has 11 residues. Trimming stripped 5 bases from V and 2 bases from J, with 1 base between. The CDR3 is CASSPYNEQFF. Here the CDR3 DNA reads TGTGCCAGCAGTCCCTACAATGAGCAGTTCTTC.

This clonotype showed up many times. V usage is TRBV20-1 and J usage is TRBJ1-3; D perhaps matches TRBD1 (6 bases). The CDR3 has 15 residues. Germline-derived CDR1 and CDR2 are DFQATT and SNEGSKA (reference sequence). Trimming removed 6 bases at V and 2 bases at J, with 17 bases between. CDR3 nucleotides: TGCAGTGCCTCACCGGGACAACTCGCTGGAAACACCATATATTTT. It encodes CSASPGQLAGNTIYF.

The chain uses TRBV11-3 and TRBJ2-5; 7 bases map to TRBD2. Germline V gene lookup returns CDR1 SGHNT and CDR2 YENEEA. This CDR3 has 15 residues. The V segment lost 1 base and the J segment 4 bases; nucleotides outside the gene matches: 6. The CDR3 DNA sequence: TGTGCCAGCAGCTTAGGGGGGGGGGGACGAGAGACCCAGTACTTC. Amino acids: CASSLGGGGRETQYF.

This clonotype was observed at least ten times. The chain is built from TRBV20-1 and TRBJ2-7, with TRBD2 identical over 9 bases. Germline V lookup: CDR1 DFQATT, CDR2 SNEGSKA (reference sequence). This CDR3 has 14 amino acids. The CDR3 region is CSGKAGGTSYEQYF. CDR3 coding DNA: TGCAGCGGGAAAGCGGGGGGCACCTCCTACGAGCAGTACTTC.